Listed here are 27 T cell receptor beta chains from one sample, sequenced in a study of T cell responses to AZD1222 COVID-19 vaccine. Profiling relied on immunoSEQ multiplex PCR, and the TCRdb table lists in-frame clones only, not all of them. The table for this sample gives 150,000 or so clones. What was sequenced was peripheral blood. The receptors stem from an adult in good health.

V and J are TRBV7-2 and TRBJ1-1, with D perhaps TRBD1 (5 bases). The germline CDR1 and CDR2 sequences are SGHTA and FQGNSA. V lost 5 bases and J 1 base, leaving 20 bases between the germline ends. The CDR3 covers 17 residues. The CDR3 bases are TGTGCCAGCAGCCCAAAATTGCCAGGGAAGGGGAACACTGAAGCTTTCTTT. It specifies CASSPKLPGKGNTEAFF.

The V and J genes are TRBV19 and TRBJ2-3; tentative D call: TRBD1 (6 bases). Per germline, CDR1 LNHDA and CDR2 SQIVND (reference sequence). V was trimmed by 8 bases and J by 0 bases, leaving 15 bases between them. CDR3 length: 15 residues. For the CDR3, the DNA is TGTGCCAGTGCCAAGACAGGATCTAGCACAGATACGCAGTATTTT. It encodes CASAKTGSSTDTQYF. Based on the CDR3 plus reference TRBV19 and TRBJ2-3, the full variable domain is DGGITQSPKYLFRKEGQNVTLSCEQNLNHDAMYWYRQDPGQGLRLIYYSQIVNDFQKGDIAEGYSVSREKKESFPLTVTSAQKNPTAFYLCASAKTGSSTDTQYFGPGTRLTVL.

The CDR3 DNA is TGTGCCAGCCGAGACAGGGGGCTGAACACCATATATTTT. It translates to CASRDRGLNTIYF. The rearrangement links TRBV3-1 (or the pseudogene TRBV3-2) to TRBJ1-3; 10 nucleotides align to TRBD1. J lost 7 bases, V lost 8 bases, and 5 bases had no gene match. CDR3 length: 13 residues. Germline V gene data show CDR1 as LGHDT and CDR2 as YNNKEL (reference sequence).

Comments on this clone: Other DNA sequences of this sample code for an identical CDR3. The rearrangement joins TRBV12-3 or TRBV12-4 to TRBJ1-4, with D unresolved. V was pared by 1 base and J by 8 bases, with 2 bases between. The CDR3 loop spans 11 amino acids. CDR3 nucleotide sequence: TGTGCCAGCAGTTTAGGAGAAAAACTGTTTTTT. Translated: CASSLGEKLFF.

The rearrangement joins TRBV11-2 to TRBJ1-2; D is undetermined. Germline CDR1 and CDR2: SGHAT and FQNNGV. The CDR3 loop spans 13 amino acids. The V end lost 6 bases, the J end lost 5 bases, and 13 bases lay between the germline ends. CDR3 protein: CASSPALRYGYTF. For the CDR3, the DNA is TGTGCCAGCAGTCCGGCCCTTAGGTATGGCTACACCTTC.

The chain joins TRBV28 to TRBJ2-7; D gene uncertain. The CDR3 spans 14 residues. Germline V gene sequence: CDR1 MDHEN, CDR2 SYDVKM. Trimming removed 0 bases at V and 2 bases at J, with 8 bases between. CDR3: CASSLWLSTYEQYF. The CDR3 bases are TGTGCCAGCAGTTTATGGTTGAGTACCTACGAGCAGTACTTC.

The chain recombines TRBV7-9 with TRBJ2-1, with 11 bases that match TRBD2. CDR3 length: 17 residues. The V gene's germline CDR1 is SEHNR and CDR2 FQNEAQ (reference sequence). With 1 base clipped from V and 6 bases from J, the junction kept 8 bases outside the gene matches. CDR3 region: CASSLETLAGGFNEQFF. CDR3 nucleotides: TGTGCCAGCAGCTTAGAGACTCTAGCGGGGGGCTTCAATGAGCAGTTCTTC.

The chain uses TRBV29-1 and TRBJ2-2; 15 positions agree with TRBD2. V dropped 6 bases and J dropped 0; count of bases not matched to a gene: 5. The CDR3 spans 17 residues. The germline V gene has CDR1 SQVTM and CDR2 ANQGSEA. This CDR3 reads CSVLGLAGGPNTGELFF. CDR3 sequence (DNA): TGCAGCGTCCTTGGACTAGCGGGGGGGCCGAACACCGGGGAGCTGTTTTTT.

The rearrangement uses TRBV7-2 and TRBJ1-4, with TRBD1 identical over 9 bases. The CDR3 has 15 residues. With V trimmed by 5 bases and J by 7 bases, 8 bases remained unmatched. Germline-derived CDR1 and CDR2 are SGHTA and FQGNSA. Here the CDR3 reads CASSQTTGGREKLFF. CDR3 in DNA: TGTGCCAGCAGCCAGACGACAGGGGGACGTGAAAAACTGTTTTTT.

For the CDR3, the DNA is TGTGCCAGCTCACCCTGGCAGGGGATGGGCAATGAGCAGTTCTTC. This translates into CASSPWQGMGNEQFF. The chain has TRBV18 and TRBJ2-1, with D possibly being TRBD1 (6 bases). This CDR3 region has 15 residues. V lost 3 bases and J lost 6, with 15 bases in between. Germline CDR1 and CDR2: KGHSH and LQKENI.

The chain uses TRBV2 and TRBJ1-6; a possible D gene is TRBD1 (6 bases). The CDR3 is made up of 16 amino acids. The germline V and J ends were trimmed by 5 bases and 0 bases, with 11 bases remaining between them. Germline CDR1 is SNHLY and CDR2 is FYNNEI. The CDR3 region has the DNA TGTGCCAGCAGTCCTACAGGGAGCTCCTATAATTCACCCCTCCACTTT. Protein product: CASSPTGSSYNSPLHF.

The gene calls are TRBV7-3 and TRBJ2-3; 7 bases line up with TRBD2. The germline V gene has CDR1 SGHTA and CDR2 FQGTGA. The CDR3 contains 14 residues. J lost 2 bases, V lost 5 bases, and 4 bases had no gene match. DNA of the CDR3: TGTGCCAGCAGCCGAAGCGGGGTCACAGATACGCAGTATTTT. Its translation: CASSRSGVTDTQYF. Full variable domain (outside the CDR3, taken from reference TRBV7-3 and TRBJ2-3): GAGVSQTPSNKVTEKGKYVELRCDPISGHTALYWYRQSLGQGPEFLIYFQGTGAADDSGLPNDRFFAVRPEGSVSTLKIQRTERGDSAVYLCASSRSGVTDTQYFGPGTRLTVL.

The gene calls are TRBV14 and TRBJ2-1; D may be TRBD2 (5 bases). The V gene lost 0 bases and the J gene lost 7 bases, with 16 bases spanning the gap. Germline lookup yields CDR1 SGHDN and CDR2 FVKESK. The CDR3 length is 16 residues. As DNA, the CDR3 is TGTGCCAGCAGCCAAGATAGGACTTCCCTAGGGAATGAGCAGTTCTTC. Protein sequence: CASSQDRTSLGNEQFF.

The chain is built from TRBV5-1 and TRBJ2-3, with a weak D call TRBD2 (6 bases). Germline V CDR1 and CDR2: SGHRS, YFSETQ. V lost 0 bases and J lost 1, with 15 bases in between. The length of the CDR3 is 17 residues. CDR3 region: CASSLAGPGGGTDTQYF. The CDR3 bases are TGCGCCAGCAGCTTGGCCGGACCTGGAGGGGGCACAGATACGCAGTATTTT.

This chain uses TRBV19 with TRBJ1-6, with 10 bases matching TRBD1. CDR1 and CDR2 (germline): LNHDA, SQIVND (reference sequence). Trimming removed 10 bases from V and 2 bases from J; junction bases left unmatched: 8. This CDR3 is built from 16 residues. The DNA of the CDR3 is TGTGCCACCAAGGGGGACAGGGGAACCTATAATTCACCCCTCCACTTT. The encoded protein is CATKGDRGTYNSPLHF.

The chain is built from TRBV5-1 and TRBJ1-1, with D maybe TRBD1 (6 bases). Germline V gene sequence: CDR1 SGHRS, CDR2 YFSETQ. The V end lost 1 base, the J end lost 2 bases, and 30 bases lay between the germline ends. CDR3 size: 21 residues. The CDR3 here is CASSLPSRGRGPKIDNTEAFF. The CDR3 coding sequence is TGCGCCAGCAGCTTGCCCTCCCGGGGACGGGGGCCTAAGATCGACAACACTGAAGCTTTCTTT.

This chain connects TRBV19 to TRBJ1-1, with 9 bases that match TRBD1. V lost 4 bases to trimming and J lost 5 bases; unmatched junction nucleotides: 5. This CDR3 is built from 14 residues. Germline V lookup: CDR1 LNHDA, CDR2 SQIVND (reference sequence). CDR3 in DNA: TGTGCCAGTAGTAGGGGACAGGGAGAAACTGAAGCTTTCTTT. Its protein is CASSRGQGETEAFF.

The rearrangement joins TRBV5-1 to TRBJ2-1; 12 nucleotides agree with TRBD2. The germline V gene encodes CDR1 SGHRS and CDR2 YFSETQ. The CDR3 extends over 15 amino acids. Trimming at V came to 2 bases and at J to 8 bases, leaving 5 bases not matched to a gene. The CDR3 protein is CASSFTSGGPYEQFF. CDR3 nucleotide sequence: TGCGCCAGCAGCTTTACTAGCGGGGGGCCTTATGAGCAGTTCTTC.

The chain links TRBV30 to TRBJ1-6; a weak D match, TRBD1 (5 bases). V shed 3 bases and J shed 6 bases, with 15 bases lying between them. CDR3 length: 15 amino acids. Germline loops: CDR1 GTSNPN, CDR2 SVGIG (reference sequence). CDR3 protein: CAWSRVGVGNSPLHF. CDR3 bases: TGTGCCTGGAGCCGCGTAGGGGTCGGTAATTCACCCCTCCACTTT.

This chain connects TRBV7-3 to TRBJ2-5; TRBD2 aligns across 9 bases. V trimming: 0 bases; J trimming: 5 bases; junction bases outside the gene matches: 4. The CDR3 length is 15 residues. In germline, CDR1 is SGHTA, CDR2 FQGTGA. The CDR3 region is CASSLTGLAGETQYF. In nucleotides, the CDR3 is TGTGCCAGCAGCTTAACGGGACTAGCAGGGGAGACCCAGTACTTC.

The chain recombines TRBV4-3 with TRBJ2-3; TRBD1 aligns across 8 bases. With V trimmed by 3 bases and J by 0 bases, 2 bases remained unmatched. Per the germline V gene, CDR1 is LGHNA and CDR2 is YSLEER. This CDR3 has 15 amino acids. The CDR3 is CASSQGTGSTDTQYF. CDR3 coding DNA: TGCGCCAGCAGCCAGGGGACAGGCAGCACAGATACGCAGTATTTT.

The genes are TRBV11-2 and TRBJ1-2; D is perhaps TRBD1 (5 bases). Germline-derived CDR1 and CDR2 are SGHAT and FQNNGV. This CDR3 region has 13 residues. V gave up 1 base and J gave up 5 bases, with 8 bases separating them. The CDR3 loop is CASSLGRQYGYTF. The DNA for the CDR3 is TGTGCCAGCAGCTTAGGAAGACAGTATGGCTACACCTTC.

The chain carries TRBV5-4 and TRBJ2-7; TRBD1 agrees at 9 bases. The CDR3 is made up of 14 amino acids. V shed 3 bases and J 3 bases; nucleotides not matched to a gene: 4. Per germline, CDR1 SGHNT and CDR2 YYREEE (reference sequence). The CDR3 coding sequence is TGTGCCAGCAGCTCCGCGGGACAGGGCTACGAGCAGTACTTC. Translating it yields CASSSAGQGYEQYF. The full variable domain, rest sourced from reference TRBV5-4 and TRBJ2-7, is ETGVTQSPTHLIKTRGQQVTLRCSSQSGHNTVSWYQQALGQGPQFIFQYYREEENGRGNFPPRFSGLQFPNYSSELNVNALELDDSALYLCASSSAGQGYEQYFGPGTRLTVT.

The rearrangement links TRBV2 to TRBJ1-6; the D gene is possibly TRBD1 (5 bases). CDR3 size: 15 residues. Germline CDR1 SNHLY, CDR2 FYNNEI. The ends were cut back, 1 base at V and 4 bases at J, with 8 bases in the middle. CDR3 nucleotide sequence: TGTGCCAGCAGTGAAGGACAGCGGTATAATTCACCCCTCCACTTT. This translates into CASSEGQRYNSPLHF.

The V call is TRBV19, the J call TRBJ2-3; D possibly corresponds to TRBD2 (6 bases). Germline-derived CDR1 and CDR2 are LNHDA and SQIVND (reference sequence). V lost 3 bases, J lost 6 bases, and 16 bases lay in between. The CDR3 has 15 amino acids. The CDR3 sequence: CASSIRRGPGDTQYF. The CDR3 DNA sequence: TGTGCCAGTAGTATCCGGCGGGGTCCGGGGGATACGCAGTATTTT.

The gene calls are TRBV6-5 and TRBJ2-3; 8 nucleotides line up with TRBD2. The CDR3 has 15 residues. Per the germline V gene, CDR1 is MNHEY and CDR2 is SVGAGI. V dropped 11 bases and J dropped 3; count of bases not matched to a gene: 13. The CDR3 DNA reads as TGTGCCGCCCGAACCCGGCGGGGGGTGACAGATACGCAGTATTTT. This gives the protein CAARTRRGVTDTQYF.

The CDR3 DNA sequence: TGTGCCAGCAGTTACTCACGGGGGGAGAATGGCTACACCTTC. This sequence encodes CASSYSRGENGYTF. The chain combines TRBV6-5 with TRBJ1-2; D possibly corresponds to TRBD1 (5 bases). The CDR3 is made up of 14 amino acids. V lost 0 bases and J lost 6, with 11 bases in between. From germline, CDR1 is MNHEY and CDR2 SVGAGI.